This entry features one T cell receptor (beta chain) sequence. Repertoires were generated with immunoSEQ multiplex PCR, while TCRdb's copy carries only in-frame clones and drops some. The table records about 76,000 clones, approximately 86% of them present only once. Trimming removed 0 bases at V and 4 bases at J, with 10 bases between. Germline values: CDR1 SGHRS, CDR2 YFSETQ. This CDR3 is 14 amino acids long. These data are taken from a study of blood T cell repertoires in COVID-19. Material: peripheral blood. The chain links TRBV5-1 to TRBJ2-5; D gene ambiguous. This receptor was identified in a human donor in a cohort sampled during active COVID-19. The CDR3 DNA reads TGCGCCAGCAGCTTGGCCCCTTCCGGAGAGACCCAGTACTTC. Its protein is CASSLAPSGETQYF.